The 14 T cell receptor beta chains given below trace back to one sample, sequenced in a study of blood T cells in healthy people across ages. Alongside a J-beta primer mix, a sample-barcoded 5' primer served in a second PCR lasting about 7 to 12 cycles. TCRdb reanalysed the 5' RACE reads using MiXCR and keeps one entry per CDR3 protein. The sample includes 800,000 to 950,000 distinct CDR3 sequences, 29% of them seen just once. In addition, the sample was reused for a study of T cells of mothers and their children.

The sequenced material came from blood. The receptors were sampled from a woman in her forties in good health.

This clonotype appeared a few times. The chain combines TRBV2 with TRBJ2-2, with D possibly TRBD1 on 5 matching bases. The CDR3 contains 12 residues. Germline V lookup: CDR1 SNHLY, CDR2 FYNNEI. V shed 6 bases and J shed 7 bases, with 9 bases lying between them. Here the CDR3 reads CASSRQNGELFF. DNA of the CDR3: TGTGCCAGCAGCCGACAGAACGGGGAGCTGTTTTTT.

The gene calls are TRBV20-1 and TRBJ2-7; the D is unclear. Trimming removed 2 bases at V and 0 bases at J, with 14 bases between. Germline values: CDR1 DFQATT, CDR2 SNEGSKA (reference sequence). The CDR3 contains 15 residues. Here the CDR3 DNA reads TGCAGTGCTAGACTGGGATACCCAAACTCCTACGAGCAGTACTTC. Its protein is CSARLGYPNSYEQYF.

In this sample, this clonotype turned up many times. V usage is TRBV5-1 and J usage is TRBJ2-1; D call uncertain. The V end lost 0 bases, the J end lost 10 bases, and 5 bases lay between the germline ends. Germline V lookup: CDR1 SGHRS, CDR2 YFSETQ. CDR3 size: 11 residues. The CDR3 coding sequence is TGCGCCAGCAGCTTGGGCCAGGAGCAGTTCTTC. Protein: CASSLGQEQFF.

The J gene is TRBJ2-2, the V gene TRBV11-2; 10 nucleotides match TRBD2. This CDR3 is 19 amino acids long. Germline loops: CDR1 SGHAT, CDR2 FQNNGV. J gave up 4 bases and V 0 bases, and 11 bases lay outside the gene matches. The DNA of the CDR3 is TGTGCCAGCAGCTTAGACCCGAACGGGACTAGCGTCGGCACCGGGGAGCTGTTTTTT. This sequence encodes CASSLDPNGTSVGTGELFF.

The chain combines TRBV6-5 with TRBJ1-6; perhaps TRBD1 as D (6 bases). The V end was cut by 2 bases, the J end by 1 base, with 12 bases between. This CDR3 is built from 17 residues. Germline values: CDR1 MNHEY, CDR2 SVGAGI. CDR3 in amino acids: CASSYTGSKSYNSPLHF. CDR3 sequence (DNA): TGTGCCAGCAGTTACACAGGGTCAAAGTCCTATAATTCACCCCTCCACTTT.

This clonotype was seen many times. The gene calls are TRBV20-1 and TRBJ2-4; 7 positions agree with TRBD1. The J call is doubtful: the DNA matches TRBJ2-7 better. This CDR3 comprises 15 residues. Germline lookup yields CDR1 DFQATT and CDR2 SNEGSKA (reference sequence). The DNA of the CDR3 is TGCAGTGCTAAGGGGGCGAGGGATCAGTTATACGAGCAGTACTTC. Translation gives CSAKGARDQLYEQYF.

On this clonotype itself: A much more abundant neighbour one base away suggests this may be a read error. This chain links TRBV14 with TRBJ2-4; a possible D gene is TRBD2 (5 bases). Per the germline V gene, CDR1 is SGHDN and CDR2 is FVKESK. This CDR3 is built from 14 residues. CDR3 in DNA: TGTACCAGCAGCCTTAGAGCAACGGGGAACATTCAGTACTTC. It specifies CTSSLRATGNIQYF.

This clonotype was seen at least ten times. The chain combines TRBV5-5 with TRBJ2-7, with D perhaps matching TRBD1 (6 bases). The CDR3 has 13 residues. Trimming removed 2 bases at V and 3 bases at J, with 9 bases between. Germline CDR1 is SGHKS and CDR2 is YYEKEE (reference sequence). The CDR3 region is CASSFGQIYEQYF. DNA for the CDR3: TGTGCCAGCAGCTTTGGACAGATCTACGAGCAGTACTTC.

The table lists this clonotype with many counts. The chain links TRBV12-3 or TRBV12-4 to TRBJ2-5, with 11 nucleotides matching TRBD1. The CDR3 has 16 amino acids. Trimming at V came to 5 bases and at J to 5 bases, leaving 10 bases not matched to a gene. The CDR3 loop is CASSLGTGGKWETQYF. DNA for the CDR3: TGTGCCAGCAGTCTTGGGACAGGGGGGAAATGGGAGACCCAGTACTTC.

This clonotype was counted only a few times. The chain employs TRBV28 and TRBJ2-1, with 7 bases lining up with TRBD1. The CDR3 covers 11 residues. The V gene end was trimmed by 5 bases and the J gene end by 9 bases; junction bases not matched to a gene: 1. In germline, CDR1 is MDHEN, CDR2 SYDVKM. CDR3 DNA sequence: TGTGCCAGCAGTAGGGGGCCTGAGCAGTTCTTC. Residues: CASSRGPEQFF.

The V and J genes are TRBV7-2 and TRBJ2-1; D gene ambiguous. The J call may be in error: the DNA end matches TRBJ2-7 better. Germline CDR1 is SGHTA and CDR2 is FQGNSA. The CDR3 is 13 residues long. Here the CDR3 DNA reads TGTGCCAGCAGCTTGAGCACCTACAATGAGCAGTACTTC. Residues: CASSLSTYNEQYF.

As for this clonotype: An end of the junction does not agree with germline; a read error may underlie this. This CDR3 reads CASTWNVAYNEQLF. The CDR3 DNA is TGTGCCAGCACTTGGAACGTGGCCTACAATGAGCAGTTGTTC. This rearrangement joins TRBV12-3 or TRBV12-4 to TRBJ2-1; D remains ambiguous. The CDR3 totals 14 residues.

V usage is TRBV27 and J usage is TRBJ2-5; the D is unclear. The germline V gene has CDR1 MNHEY and CDR2 SMNVEV (reference sequence). This CDR3 is built from 16 residues. With 3 bases removed from V and 2 bases from J, the gap between germline ends came to 16 bases. In DNA, the CDR3 is TGTGCCAGCAGTTTTCTCCCCAAATCACTTCAAGAGACCCAGTACTTC. It encodes CASSFLPKSLQETQYF.

The genes are TRBV7-9 and TRBJ2-5; D possibly corresponds to TRBD1 (6 bases). Germline CDR1 is SEHNR and CDR2 is FQNEAQ (reference sequence). Trimming pared 11 bases from V and 11 bases from J, leaving 21 bases between. The CDR3 loop spans 12 amino acids. This CDR3 is CAHSRTGNEQYF. The DNA for the CDR3 is TGTGCCCACAGCCGAACAGGGAATGAGCAGTACTTC. Full variable domain (remainder filled in from reference TRBV7-9 and TRBJ2-5): DTGVSQNPRHKITKRGQNVTFRCDPISEHNRLYWYRQTLGQGPEFLTYFQNEAQLEKSRLLSDRFSAERPKGSFSTLEIQRTEQGDSAMYLCAHSRTGNEQYFGPGTRLLVL.